A selection of T cell receptor beta chains follows, all from one sample in a study of cytomegalovirus exposure and HLA in healthy donors. The assay was immunoSEQ multiplex PCR, and TCRdb's table has in-frame clones only and misses some. The data contain 170,000 or so clones, approximately 80% of them singletons. The sequencing input was PBMCs. The receptors derive from a young man in good health and CMV-seronegative. Both conserved end residues are part of each CDR3. Each record gives: CDR3 DNA, CDR3 protein, clone size, J gene, V gene, D gene. A D gene is named only where the DNA matches it firmly. Clone size, where shown, is once, few, many, or a class for clones that have expanded.

TGCGCCAGCAGCCAACCGAACCGGGGGGAAGAGACCCAGTACTTC	CASSQPNRGEETQYF	.	TRBJ2-5	TRBV4-1	TRBD2
TGTGCCAGCAGTGGTTGGACTAGCGGGTACAATGAGCAGTTCTTC	CASSGWTSGYNEQFF	.	TRBJ2-1	TRBV28	TRBD2
TGCGCCAGCAGCCAAGAACAGGGACGCGAGCAGTACTTC	CASSQEQGREQYF	.	TRBJ2-7	TRBV4-1	.
TGTGCCAGCAGTTTACAGGGGGCGGATGAGCAGTTCTTC	CASSLQGADEQFF	.	TRBJ2-1	TRBV28	TRBD1
TGCAGCGTTGATGGGGGGTGGAATGAGCAGTTCTTC	CSVDGGWNEQFF	.	TRBJ2-1	TRBV29-1	.
TGTGCCAGCAGTCGATCCCGACTAGCGGGTGGAAATGAGCAGTTCTTC	CASSRSRLAGGNEQFF	once	TRBJ2-1	TRBV7-9	TRBD2
TGTGCCAGCAGCCGGGACAGAAACACCGGGGAGCTGTTTTTT	CASSRDRNTGELFF	.	TRBJ2-2	TRBV2	TRBD1
TGCGCCAGCAGCCAAGATCCTAGCGGTAGCTCCTACAATGAGCAGTTCTTC	CASSQDPSGSSYNEQFF	.	TRBJ2-1	TRBV4-1	TRBD2
TGTGCCAGCAGCTTAGCCCCAAGCTACTATGGCTACACCTTC	CASSLAPSYYGYTF	.	TRBJ1-2	TRBV7-9	.
TGTGCCAGCAGCCGGGACAGCTATGGCTACACCTTC	CASSRDSYGYTF	.	TRBJ1-2	TRBV6-5	TRBD1
TGTGCCAGCAGCTCCCCCTGGGGGGGGAGTTATTCACCCCTCCACTTT	CASSSPWGGSYSPLHF	.	TRBJ1-6	TRBV11-2	.
TGTGCCAGCTCACCAGGGGCAGCTTGGGAGCAGTTCTTC	CASSPGAAWEQFF	few	TRBJ2-1	TRBV18	.
TGCGCCAGCAGCGCTCGGGACAGAACCTTCTATGGCTACACCTTC	CASSARDRTFYGYTF	.	TRBJ1-2	TRBV4-1	TRBD1
TGTGCCAGCACCCACGGGGGGGGTCAAGCTTTCTTT	CASTHGGGQAFF	.	TRBJ1-1	TRBV6-1	.
TGTGCCAGCAGCGTACAACAGGGATTTGAGCAGTTCTTC	CASSVQQGFEQFF	.	TRBJ2-1	TRBV9	.
TGTGCCAGCAGCTGGACCCACAGGGCTGGGGCCAACGTCCTGACTTTC	CASSWTHRAGANVLTF	once	TRBJ2-6	TRBV5-4	.
TGTGCCAGCAGCCAAGATGACAGGGCCTCGAAGGGCTACGAGCAGTACTTC	CASSQDDRASKGYEQYF	.	TRBJ2-7	TRBV4-2	TRBD1
TGTGCCAGCAGCTGCGACCCAGAGACTTCCTATGGCTACACCTTC	CASSCDPETSYGYTF	.	TRBJ1-2	TRBV7-3	.
TGTGCCAGTAGTATTGGCTGGTGGGGACAGGGGATTCAGCCCCAGCATTTT	CASSIGWWGQGIQPQHF	.	TRBJ1-5	TRBV19	TRBD1
TGTGCCATCAGTGAGTCTCAGAACTATGGCTACACCTTC	CAISESQNYGYTF	.	TRBJ1-2	TRBV10-3	.
TGTGCCAGCAGGGGGACAGGGCCTGGGGAGCAGTTCTTC	CASRGTGPGEQFF	.	TRBJ2-1	TRBV2	TRBD1
TGCGCCAGCAGCCGAGAGACAGGGGAGACCGGGGAGCTGTTTTTT	CASSRETGETGELFF	.	TRBJ2-2	TRBV4-1	TRBD1
TGCGCCAGCAGCCAAGTGGGACTAGCGTTTGATACGCAGTATTTT	CASSQVGLAFDTQYF	.	TRBJ2-3	TRBV4-1	TRBD2
TGTGCCAGCAGTTACGGGGCCCGGACCTACTACGAGCAGTACTTC	CASSYGARTYYEQYF	.	TRBJ2-7	TRBV6-5	.
TGTGCCACCAGTACGACAGGTTCGGGCTACGAGCAGTACTTC	CATSTTGSGYEQYF	.	TRBJ2-7	TRBV28	.
TGTGCCAGCAGCCCTAAGGGGCGGGGGGAGTACGAGCAGTACTTC	CASSPKGRGEYEQYF	.	TRBJ2-7	TRBV5-4	TRBD2
TGTGCCAGCTCACCACCTAGCGGAGTCTCCTACAATGAGCAGTTCTTC	CASSPPSGVSYNEQFF	.	TRBJ2-1	TRBV18	.
TGTGCCAGTAGAGGGACAGCCTTGTCCTACGAGCAGTACTTC	CASRGTALSYEQYF	.	TRBJ2-7	TRBV19	TRBD1
TGTGCCAGCAGCCAAGATAGCGGGGGACACAATGAGCAGTTCTTC	CASSQDSGGHNEQFF	.	TRBJ2-1	TRBV4-2	TRBD2
TGTGCCAGCAGTAAACAGGGGGCGGGGAGCACCGGGGAGCTGTTTTTT	CASSKQGAGSTGELFF	once	TRBJ2-2	TRBV7-8	TRBD1
TGTGCCAGCAGCGTCGGACAGACGAATACCCCAGAAAAACTGTTTTTT	CASSVGQTNTPEKLFF	.	TRBJ1-4	TRBV5-8	.
TGTGCCAGCAGTGGTCCGGGAGGGGCTAATGAAAAACTGTTTTTT	CASSGPGGANEKLFF	many	TRBJ1-4	TRBV2	.
TGTGCCAGCAAGATCCGGGACAGAGCTAATTCACCCCTCCACTTT	CASKIRDRANSPLHF	.	TRBJ1-6	TRBV27	TRBD1
TGTGCCAGCAGCCAGACAGGCACCTACGAGCAGTACTTC	CASSQTGTYEQYF	.	TRBJ2-7	TRBV5-5	.
TGCGCCAGCAGCACACCTAATGAGCAGTTCTTC	CASSTPNEQFF	.	TRBJ2-1	TRBV5-1	.
TGTGCCAGCAGCTTGTTGGGCAGGGGGCCGGAGACCCAGTACTTC	CASSLLGRGPETQYF	.	TRBJ2-5	TRBV5-6	TRBD1
TGTGCCAGCAGTGAATGGGGCAGGGTCCCCTACGAGCAGTACTTC	CASSEWGRVPYEQYF	.	TRBJ2-7	TRBV6-1	.
TGTGCCATCAGTGAGTCGACTCGCGGCGAAGGGCCCCAGCATTTT	CAISESTRGEGPQHF	once	TRBJ1-5	TRBV10-3	.
TGTGCCAGCAGTTTAGGCGGGGGCTGGAGCACTGAAGCTTTCTTT	CASSLGGGWSTEAFF	.	TRBJ1-1	TRBV28	.
TGTGCCAGCAGCACCGGACTAGCTGAGGGTATAGATGAGCAGTTCTTC	CASSTGLAEGIDEQFF	.	TRBJ2-1	TRBV7-3	TRBD2
TGTGCCAGCAGATTTCTAGTTCCTGGAAACGATGAGCAGTTCTTC	CASRFLVPGNDEQFF	.	TRBJ2-1	TRBV27	.
TGCGCCAGCAGCCAAGAACAGGGATGGGGCGATTCACCCCTCCACTTT	CASSQEQGWGDSPLHF	.	TRBJ1-6	TRBV4-1	.
TGTGCCAGTGGGACCCGGGAGGGCTTCAATTCACCCCTCCACTTT	CASGTREGFNSPLHF	.	TRBJ1-6	TRBV19	.
TGTGCCAGCAGCCACCCGACAGGGGCCCCCTACAATGAGCAGTTCTTC	CASSHPTGAPYNEQFF	once	TRBJ2-1	TRBV11-2	TRBD1
TGTGCCAGCAGCCTCGCCGGGACAGGGGGATACGAGCAGTACTTC	CASSLAGTGGYEQYF	.	TRBJ2-7	TRBV5-4	TRBD1
TGTGCCAGCAGTTTGGGGGGTGGGGAGACCCAGTACTTC	CASSLGGGETQYF	.	TRBJ2-5	TRBV27	.
TGTGCCAGCAGTTTATCGACTAGCGGGTCATACAATGAGCAGTTCTTC	CASSLSTSGSYNEQFF	.	TRBJ2-1	TRBV27	TRBD2
TGTGCCACCTCTGGGCATGGTTGGTCGGATACGCAGTATTTT	CATSGHGWSDTQYF	.	TRBJ2-3	TRBV15	.
TGTGCCAGCAGTTTCGGGGAGACCCAGTACTTC	CASSFGETQYF	once	TRBJ2-5	TRBV28	.
TGTGCCAGCAGTTACGGCGGGGGCGTGTACGAGCAGTACTTC	CASSYGGGVYEQYF	.	TRBJ2-7	TRBV6-5	.
TGTGCCAGCAGTGAAGCTTGGGCTGAGCAGTTCTTC	CASSEAWAEQFF	.	TRBJ2-1	TRBV2	.
TGTGCCAGCAGCGTATCGGTATACAGCTCCTACAATGAGCAGTTCTTC	CASSVSVYSSYNEQFF	.	TRBJ2-1	TRBV9	.
TGTGCCAGCAGCCCTCTGGGAGGGAGCACTGAAGCTTTCTTT	CASSPLGGSTEAFF	.	TRBJ1-1	TRBV9	.
TGTGCCAGCAGTGTGGGTGGAGGGGACTTGGGGGCCCTCCACTTT	CASSVGGGDLGALHF	.	TRBJ1-6	TRBV25-1	.